Presented here are 11 T cell receptor beta chains from one specimen sequenced in a study of tumour-infiltrating T cells in Burkitt lymphoma. Repertoires were generated with immunoSEQ multiplex PCR, while TCRdb's copy carries only in-frame clones and drops some. There are roughly 8,500 clones in the sample; around 62% occur only once, and approximately 5.6% lies in the top ten. Source material: tumor tissue. These receptors were collected from a human donor with diffuse large B-cell lymphoma.

The chain uses TRBV5-1 and TRBJ1-1; D remains ambiguous. V lost 6 bases and J lost 0, with 12 bases in between. CDR1 SGHRS and CDR2 YFSETQ come from the germline V gene. CDR3 size: 14 residues. The CDR3 DNA reads TGCGCCAGCACCACCGGCGGCATGAACACTGAAGCTTTCTTT. Translated: CASTTGGMNTEAFF.

V usage is TRBV4-1 and J usage is TRBJ2-2; D gene ambiguous. Germline V gene lookup returns CDR1 MGHRA and CDR2 YSYEKL. The V end was cut by 1 base, the J end by 1 base, with 4 bases between. The CDR3 is 14 amino acids. The CDR3 DNA reads as TGCGCCAGCAGCCAAGTCCTGAACACCGGGGAGCTGTTTTTT. It specifies CASSQVLNTGELFF.

This clone was seen only a few times. The chain recombines TRBV7-9 with TRBJ2-3, with 7 bases matching TRBD2. There are 15 residues in the CDR3. Germline trimming cut 5 bases from V and 3 bases from J; bases unmatched to any gene: 8. The germline V gene encodes CDR1 SEHNR and CDR2 FQNEAQ (reference sequence). The CDR3 DNA is TGTGCCAGCAGCACGAGACTAGCCTCTACAGATACGCAGTATTTT. Its protein is CASSTRLASTDTQYF.

The chain links TRBV5-6 to TRBJ1-2; TRBD1 matches at 9 bases. Looked up from germline, CDR1 is SGHDT and CDR2 is YYEEEE. Germline trimming cut 4 bases from V and 4 bases from J; bases unmatched to any gene: 5. The CDR3 is made up of 14 amino acids. CDR3 in amino acids: CASSKEQGAYGYTF. The CDR3 nucleotides read TGTGCCAGCAGCAAAGAACAGGGGGCCTATGGCTACACCTTC. The full variable domain, in which reference TRBV5-6 and TRBJ1-2 provide the parts outside the CDR3, is DAGVTQSPTHLIKTRGQQVTLRCSPKSGHDTVSWYQQALGQGPQFIFQYYEEEERQRGNFPDRFSGHQFPNYSSELNVNALLLGDSALYLCASSKEQGAYGYTFGSGTRLTVV.

This clone is medium-sized (0.01 to 0.1%) within its sample. This rearrangement joins TRBV5-1 to TRBJ1-2; D unresolved. This CDR3 spans 13 amino acids. In germline, CDR1 is SGHRS, CDR2 YFSETQ. Trimming left V 0 bases short and J 8 bases short, with 11 bases between. Here the CDR3 DNA reads TGCGCCAGCAGCTTGGTGGGGAATCAAGGCTACACCTTC. Residues: CASSLVGNQGYTF.

The CDR3 region has the DNA TGTGCCAGCAGTTTTGGTAATTCACCCCTCCACTTT. Residues: CASSFGNSPLHF. The rearrangement uses TRBV27 and TRBJ1-6; no firm D call. V lost 3 bases, J lost 6 bases, and 3 bases lay in between. The CDR3 spans 12 residues. CDR1 is MNHEY, CDR2 SMNVEV, per germline (reference sequence).

The CDR3 is CASTTGGNYGYTF. CDR3 in DNA: TGTGCCTCGACGACAGGGGGCAACTATGGCTACACCTTC. This chain uses TRBV30 with TRBJ1-2; 10 bases map to TRBD1. Germline V gene sequence: CDR1 GTSNPN, CDR2 SVGIG (reference sequence). With 7 bases clipped from V and 2 bases from J, the junction kept 4 bases outside the gene matches. The CDR3 totals 13 residues.

This clone was seen a few times. V usage is TRBV6-5 and J usage is TRBJ1-2; tentatively, D is TRBD1 (5 bases). V lost 3 bases to trimming and J lost 8 bases, with 16 bases between them. The CDR3 sequence is 14 residues long. The germline gives CDR1 MNHEY, CDR2 SVGAGI. CDR3 amino acids: CASSYEGLTDGYTF. The CDR3 DNA is TGTGCCAGCAGTTATGAAGGCCTGACAGACGGCTACACCTTC.

The CDR3, as DNA: TGTGCCAGCAGCTTCCCCGGACGAGGAGGCGCTGGGGCCAACGTCCTGACTTTC. It codes for CASSFPGRGGAGANVLTF. The chain carries TRBV21-1 and TRBJ2-6; TRBD2, the D gene given by the table, was not confirmed from the DNA. TRBV21-1 is a pseudogene. This CDR3 comprises 18 residues.

The rearrangement links TRBV28 to TRBJ1-3, with 9 positions matching TRBD1. The CDR3 sequence is 15 residues long. V was pared by 1 base and J by 4 bases, with 2 bases of the junction left unmatched. The germline V gene encodes CDR1 MDHEN and CDR2 SYDVKM. CDR3 protein: CASSLYRGLGNTIYF. The DNA of the CDR3 is TGTGCCAGCAGTTTATACAGGGGGCTAGGAAACACCATATATTTT.

V and J are TRBV6-4 and TRBJ2-1; 12 bases are a match to TRBD2. The CDR3 has 14 residues. Unmatched junction bases numbered 2, after V lost 4 bases and J lost 7 bases. Germline CDR1 is MRHNA and CDR2 is SNTAGT. CDR3 nucleotides: TGTGCCAGCAGTGCCGGGACTAGCGGGAATGAGCAGTTCTTC. Translating it yields CASSAGTSGNEQFF.